This entry describes one T cell receptor (beta chain). Antigen: not known. The sample is drawn from a study of T cells after yellow fever vaccination. MiXCR, applied by TCRdb to the 5' RACE reads, yields one record per CDR3 protein. The table lists roughly 250,000 distinct CDR3 sequences, roughly 13% of them singletons, with 0.4% to 0.55% in the top ten. Study-wide results and caveats: The secondary response was weaker but peaked faster, day 5 versus 15. Some clonotypes, a small share, were shared between CD4 and CD8 compartments. The study noted that FACS-sorted repertoires could contain abundant clonotypes contaminating from the bulk population. Most clones from primary vaccination resurfaced after the booster (about 95% CD4, about 91% CD8).

J lost 8 bases, V lost 5 bases, and 5 bases had no gene match. The CDR3 totals 13 residues. Germline CDR1 is SEHNR and CDR2 is FQNEAQ (reference sequence). This receptor was identified in a man aged 25 to 45 who received the YFV17D yellow fever vaccine. The sequenced sample was CD4+ T cells sorted from PBMCs, obtained 45 days after the yellow fever booster vaccination. The chain joins TRBV7-9 to TRBJ2-2; 7 positions match TRBD2. CDR3 loop: CASSPSGKGELFF. The CDR3 DNA follows: TGTGCCAGCAGCCCAAGCGGGAAAGGGGAGCTGTTTTTT.